What follows is one TCR beta chain and its context. TCRdb redid the calling of the RT-PCR reads with MiXCR, one entry per CDR3 protein. The sample consists of 710,000 or so distinct CDR3 sequences, 15% to 18% of them appearing once. CDR1 is SGHTA and CDR2 is FQGNSA in the germline V gene. CDR3 length equals 15 residues. The ends lost 3 bases at V and 5 bases at J; junction bases unmatched: 5. The data were obtained in a study of response to subunit inactivated influenza vaccine. The sample here was PBMCs from blood, taken about 13 days after vaccination. This clonotype originated in a man in his fifties or sixties who received an inactivated influenza vaccine. The gene calls are TRBV7-2 and TRBJ2-7; 12 nucleotides line up with TRBD1. The CDR3 DNA reads as TGTGCCAGCAGCTTTTTCGGGACAGGGGGCGACGAGCAGTACTTC. Translation: CASSFFGTGGDEQYF.